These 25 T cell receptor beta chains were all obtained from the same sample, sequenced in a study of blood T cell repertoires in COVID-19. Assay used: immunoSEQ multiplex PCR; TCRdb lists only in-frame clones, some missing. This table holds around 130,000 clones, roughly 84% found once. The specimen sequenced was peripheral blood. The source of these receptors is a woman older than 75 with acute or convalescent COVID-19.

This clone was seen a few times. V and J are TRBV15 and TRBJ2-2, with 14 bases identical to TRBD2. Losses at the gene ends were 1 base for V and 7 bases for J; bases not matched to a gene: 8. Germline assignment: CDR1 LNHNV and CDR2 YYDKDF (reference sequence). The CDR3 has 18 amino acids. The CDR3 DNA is TGTGCCACCAGCAGAGGTCCCTTGGGACTAGCGGGGGTCGGGGAGCTGTTTTTT. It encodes CATSRGPLGLAGVGELFF.

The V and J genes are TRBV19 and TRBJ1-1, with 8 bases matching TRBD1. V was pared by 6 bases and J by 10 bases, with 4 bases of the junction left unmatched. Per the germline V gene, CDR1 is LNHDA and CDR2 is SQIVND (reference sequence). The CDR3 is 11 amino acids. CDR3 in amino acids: CASRDREAAFF. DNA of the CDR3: TGTGCCAGTAGGGACAGGGAGGCAGCTTTCTTT. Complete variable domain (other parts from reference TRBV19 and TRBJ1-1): DGGITQSPKYLFRKEGQNVTLSCEQNLNHDAMYWYRQDPGQGLRLIYYSQIVNDFQKGDIAEGYSVSREKKESFPLTVTSAQKNPTAFYLCASRDREAAFFGQGTRLTVV.

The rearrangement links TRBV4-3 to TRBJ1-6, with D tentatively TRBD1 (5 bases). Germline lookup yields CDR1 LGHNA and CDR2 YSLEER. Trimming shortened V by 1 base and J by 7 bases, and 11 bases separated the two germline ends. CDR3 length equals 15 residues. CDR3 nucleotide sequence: TGCGCCAGCAGCCAAGCAAGGGGAAGGAATTCACCCCTCCACTTT. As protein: CASSQARGRNSPLHF.

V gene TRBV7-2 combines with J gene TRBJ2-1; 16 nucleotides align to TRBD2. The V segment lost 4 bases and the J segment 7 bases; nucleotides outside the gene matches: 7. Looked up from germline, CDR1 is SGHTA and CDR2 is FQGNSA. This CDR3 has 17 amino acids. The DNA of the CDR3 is TGTGCCAGCAGCTGGTCCGGGACTAGCGGGAGGGTAAATGAGCAGTTCTTC. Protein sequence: CASSWSGTSGRVNEQFF.

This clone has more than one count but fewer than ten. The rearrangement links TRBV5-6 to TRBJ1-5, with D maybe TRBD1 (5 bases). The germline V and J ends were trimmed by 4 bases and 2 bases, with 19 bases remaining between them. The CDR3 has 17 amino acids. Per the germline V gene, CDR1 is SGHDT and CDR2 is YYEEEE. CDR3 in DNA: TGTGCCAGCAGCCGAAGAATCAGGGAAATCGGCAATCAGCCCCAGCATTTT. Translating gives CASSRRIREIGNQPQHF.

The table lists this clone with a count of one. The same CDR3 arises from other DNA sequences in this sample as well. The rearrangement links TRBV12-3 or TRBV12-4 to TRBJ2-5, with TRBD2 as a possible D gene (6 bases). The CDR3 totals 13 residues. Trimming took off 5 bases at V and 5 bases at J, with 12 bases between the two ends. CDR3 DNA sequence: TGTGCCAGCAGTCCCGCGGAGGGGGAGACCCAGTACTTC. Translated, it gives CASSPAEGETQYF.

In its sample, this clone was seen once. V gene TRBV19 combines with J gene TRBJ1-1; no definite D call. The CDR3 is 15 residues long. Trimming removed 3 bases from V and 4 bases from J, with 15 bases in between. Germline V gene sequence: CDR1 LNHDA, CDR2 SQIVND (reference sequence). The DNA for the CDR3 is TGTGCCAGTAGTATCTTTTCCCCACGGGGCACTGAAGCTTTCTTT. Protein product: CASSIFSPRGTEAFF.

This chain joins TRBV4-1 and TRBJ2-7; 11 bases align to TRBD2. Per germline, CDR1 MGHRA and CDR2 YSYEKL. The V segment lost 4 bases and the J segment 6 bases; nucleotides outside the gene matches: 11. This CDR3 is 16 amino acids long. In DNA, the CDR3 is TGCGCCAGCAGCCCGTTTATGGGGACTAGCGGAATCGAGCAGTACTTC. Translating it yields CASSPFMGTSGIEQYF.

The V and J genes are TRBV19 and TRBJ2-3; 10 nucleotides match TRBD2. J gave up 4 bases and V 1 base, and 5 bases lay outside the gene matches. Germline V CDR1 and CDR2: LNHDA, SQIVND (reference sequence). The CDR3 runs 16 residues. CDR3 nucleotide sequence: TGTGCCAGTAGTATAGGGGGGACTAGCGAGGCAGATACGCAGTATTTT. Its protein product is CASSIGGTSEADTQYF.

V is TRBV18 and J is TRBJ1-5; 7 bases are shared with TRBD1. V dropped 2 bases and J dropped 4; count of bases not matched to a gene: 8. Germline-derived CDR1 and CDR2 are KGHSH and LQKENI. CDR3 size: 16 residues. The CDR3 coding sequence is TGTGCCAGCTCACCATCAACCGGGACAGAGAATCAGCCCCAGCATTTT. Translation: CASSPSTGTENQPQHF. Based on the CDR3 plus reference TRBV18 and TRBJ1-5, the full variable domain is NAGVMQNPRHLVRRRGQEARLRCSPMKGHSHVYWYRQLPEEGLKFMVYLQKENIIDESGMPKERFSAEFPKEGPSILRIQQVVRGDSAAYFCASSPSTGTENQPQHFGDGTRLSIL.

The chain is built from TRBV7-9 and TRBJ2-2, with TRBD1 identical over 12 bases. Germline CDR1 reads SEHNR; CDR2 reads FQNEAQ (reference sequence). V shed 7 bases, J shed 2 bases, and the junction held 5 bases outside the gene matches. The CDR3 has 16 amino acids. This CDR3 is CASKAGTGGNTGELFF. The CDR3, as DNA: TGTGCCAGCAAGGCGGGGACAGGGGGCAACACCGGGGAGCTGTTTTTT.

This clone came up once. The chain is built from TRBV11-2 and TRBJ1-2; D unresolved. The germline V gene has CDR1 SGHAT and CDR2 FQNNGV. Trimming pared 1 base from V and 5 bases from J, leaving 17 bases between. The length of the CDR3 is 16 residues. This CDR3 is CASSLGPPQRAYGYTF. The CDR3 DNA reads TGTGCCAGCAGCTTAGGGCCCCCTCAGCGGGCGTATGGCTACACCTTC. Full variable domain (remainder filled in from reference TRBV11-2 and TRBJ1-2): EAGVAQSPRYKIIEKRQSVAFWCNPISGHATLYWYQQILGQGPKLLIQFQNNGVVDDSQLPKDRFSAERLKGVDSTLKIQPAKLEDSAVYLCASSLGPPQRAYGYTFGSGTRLTVV.

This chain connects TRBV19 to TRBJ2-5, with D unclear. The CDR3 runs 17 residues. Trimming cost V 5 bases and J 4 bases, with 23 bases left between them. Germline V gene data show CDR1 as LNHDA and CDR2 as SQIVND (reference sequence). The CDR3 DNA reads TGTGCCAGTAGTTCCGCTCCAGCGACTCGGAGAGGAGAGACCCAGTACTTC. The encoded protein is CASSSAPATRRGETQYF.

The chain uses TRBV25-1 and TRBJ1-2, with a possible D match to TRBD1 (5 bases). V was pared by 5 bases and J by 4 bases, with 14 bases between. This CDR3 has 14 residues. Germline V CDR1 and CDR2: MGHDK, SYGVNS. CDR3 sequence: CASSPYADIYGYTF. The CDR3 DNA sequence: TGTGCCAGCAGTCCCTACGCGGACATCTATGGCTACACCTTC.

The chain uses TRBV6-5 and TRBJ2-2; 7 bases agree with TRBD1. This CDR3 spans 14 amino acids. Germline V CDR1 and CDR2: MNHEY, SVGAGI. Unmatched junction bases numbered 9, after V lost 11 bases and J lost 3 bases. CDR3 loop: CASKGQADTGELFF. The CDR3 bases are TGTGCCTCCAAAGGACAGGCCGACACCGGGGAGCTGTTTTTT.

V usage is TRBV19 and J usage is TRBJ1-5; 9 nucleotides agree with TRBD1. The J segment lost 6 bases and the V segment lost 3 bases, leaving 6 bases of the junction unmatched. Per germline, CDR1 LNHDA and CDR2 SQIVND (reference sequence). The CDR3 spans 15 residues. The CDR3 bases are TGTGCCAGTAGTATCGGGACAGGGATTAGTCAGCCCCAGCATTTT. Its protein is CASSIGTGISQPQHF.

CDR3 loop: CASSGGGTDTQYF. CDR3 in DNA: TGCGCCAGCAGTGGGGGGGGCACAGATACGCAGTATTTT. The V call is TRBV10-1, the J call TRBJ2-3; the D gene is possibly TRBD2 (6 bases). CDR3 length equals 13 residues. The V and J ends lost 4 bases and 1 base respectively, with 6 bases between them. The germline V gene has CDR1 WNHNN and CDR2 SYGVQD (reference sequence).

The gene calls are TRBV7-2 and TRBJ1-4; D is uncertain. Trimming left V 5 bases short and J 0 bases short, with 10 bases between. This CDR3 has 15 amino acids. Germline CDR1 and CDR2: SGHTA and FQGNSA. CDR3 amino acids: CASSKNTATNEKLFF. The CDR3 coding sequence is TGTGCCAGCAGCAAAAATACTGCAACTAATGAAAAACTGTTTTTT. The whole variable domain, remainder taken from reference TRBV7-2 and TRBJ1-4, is GAGVSQSPSNKVTEKGKDVELRCDPISGHTALYWYRQSLGQGLEFLIYFQGNSAPDKSGLPSDRFSAERTGGSVSTLTIQRTQQEDSAVYLCASSKNTATNEKLFFGSGTQLSVL.

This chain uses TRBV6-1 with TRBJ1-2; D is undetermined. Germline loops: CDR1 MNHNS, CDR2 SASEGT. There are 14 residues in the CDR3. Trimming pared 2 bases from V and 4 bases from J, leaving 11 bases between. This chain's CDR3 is CASSESRSPYGYTF. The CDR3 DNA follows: TGTGCCAGCAGTGAAAGCCGTTCCCCCTATGGCTACACCTTC.

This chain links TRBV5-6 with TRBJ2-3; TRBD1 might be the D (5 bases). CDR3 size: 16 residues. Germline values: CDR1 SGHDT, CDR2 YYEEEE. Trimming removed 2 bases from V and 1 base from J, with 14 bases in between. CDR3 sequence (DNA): TGTGCCAGCAGCTTACAGGTGCTCTCGGGCACAGATACGCAGTATTTT. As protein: CASSLQVLSGTDTQYF.

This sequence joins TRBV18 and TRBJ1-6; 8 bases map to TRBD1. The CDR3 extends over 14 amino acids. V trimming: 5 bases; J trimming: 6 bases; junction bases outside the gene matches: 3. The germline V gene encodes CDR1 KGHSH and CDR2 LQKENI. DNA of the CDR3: TGTGCCAGCTCAAAGGGACAGGCTAATTCACCCCTCCACTTT. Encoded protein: CASSKGQANSPLHF.

CDR3 in amino acids: CASGLGGGSGSVETQYF. In DNA form, the CDR3 reads TGTGCTAGTGGTTTGGGGGGAGGTAGCGGGAGCGTAGAGACCCAGTACTTC. The chain combines TRBV12-5 with TRBJ2-5, with 9 nucleotides matching TRBD2. The J segment lost 4 bases and the V segment lost 1 base, leaving 10 bases of the junction unmatched. In germline, CDR1 is LGHNT, CDR2 FRNRAP. This CDR3 is built from 17 residues.

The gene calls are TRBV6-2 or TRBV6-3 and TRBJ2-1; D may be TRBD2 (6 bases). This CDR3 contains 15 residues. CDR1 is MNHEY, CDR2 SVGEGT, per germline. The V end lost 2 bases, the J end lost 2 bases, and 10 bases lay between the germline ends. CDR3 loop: CASSYQRVAYNEQFF. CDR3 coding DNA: TGTGCCAGCAGTTACCAGCGGGTTGCCTACAATGAGCAGTTCTTC.

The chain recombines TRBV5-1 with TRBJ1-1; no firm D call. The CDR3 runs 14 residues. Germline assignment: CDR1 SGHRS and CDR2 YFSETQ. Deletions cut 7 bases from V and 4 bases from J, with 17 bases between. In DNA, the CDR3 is TGCGCCAGCGCCGAGGGAGGAGGGTCCACTGAAGCTTTCTTT. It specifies CASAEGGGSTEAFF.

The CDR3 loop reads CASSSSGISTDTQYF. DNA of the CDR3: TGTGCCAGTAGCTCTAGCGGCATAAGCACAGATACGCAGTATTTT. This chain joins TRBV19 and TRBJ2-3; 7 nucleotides agree with TRBD2. Germline lookup yields CDR1 LNHDA and CDR2 SQIVND (reference sequence). V was clipped by 6 bases and J by 0 bases; unmatched bases: 6. The CDR3 covers 15 residues.